This is a list of T cell receptor beta chains from one sample in a study of T-cell reconstitution after alpha-beta-depleted transplantation in children. One entry per CDR3 protein results from TCRdb running MiXCR on the PCR reads. Of some 200,000 distinct CDR3 sequences in the sample, around 8.9% were seen once. Sample: PBMCs from the stem cell graft donor, taken from the stem cell graft. The receptors come from a human donor who donated a stem cell graft to a child with SCID. Each CDR3 is given with its conserved first and last residue. D genes are given only for firm matches. The size field is filled for only some rows; it gives once, few, many or a size class.

j_call cdr3_length v_call d_call clone_size cdr3_aa cdr3_nt
TRBJ1-2 15 TRBV25-1 . many CASSAPGSFNYGYTF TGTGCCAGCAGTGCGCCCGGCAGCTTCAACTATGGCTACACCTTC
TRBJ1-5 15 TRBV30 . . CASSPRKFGNQPQHF TGTGCCTCAAGCCCCCGGAAGTTCGGCAATCAGCCCCAGCATTTT
TRBJ1-2 15 TRBV4-2 . many CASSQDLRQGYGYTF TGTGCCAGCAGCCAAGATCTGCGGCAGGGCTATGGCTACACCTTC
TRBJ2-2 15 TRBV10-3 . many CAISFFDSNTGELFF TGTGCCATCAGTTTCTTTGACTCGAACACCGGGGAGCTGTTTTTT
TRBJ1-2 15 TRBV20-1 . many CSAFLPPELNYGYTF TGCAGTGCTTTTCTACCCCCAGAGCTTAACTATGGCTACACCTTC
TRBJ2-5 15 TRBV20-1 TRBD2 many CSATDAGTNQETQYF TGCAGTGCTACTGACGCCGGGACTAACCAAGAGACCCAGTACTTC
TRBJ1-6 14 TRBV20-1 TRBD1 many CSAAGGQGDSPLHF TGCAGTGCTGCCGGAGGACAGGGAGATTCACCCCTCCACTTT
TRBJ1-3 15 TRBV9 . many CASSPQILSGNTIYF TGTGCCAGCAGCCCCCAGATATTATCTGGAAACACCATATATTTT
TRBJ2-5 13 TRBV5-1 TRBD1 many CASLGTGGRTQYF TGCGCCAGCCTCGGGACAGGGGGGCGAACCCAGTACTTC
TRBJ1-2 14 TRBV4-1 . many CASSPPAVNYGYTF TGCGCCAGCAGCCCCCCAGCAGTCAACTATGGCTACACCTTC
TRBJ1-1 15 TRBV12-3/TRBV12-4 . . CASSLAGTPATEAFF TGTGCCAGCAGTTTAGCGGGGACACCTGCCACAGAAGCTTTCTTT
TRBJ2-1 15 TRBV25-1 TRBD1 many CASSEVGGGYNEQFF TGTGCCAGCAGTGAAGTAGGGGGCGGCTACAATGAGCAGTTCTTC
TRBJ1-2 16 TRBV12-3/TRBV12-4 . many CASSLSSGSGRRGYTF TGTGCCAGCAGTTTAAGTTCGGGGAGTGGCCGTCGTGGCTACACCTTC
TRBJ1-1 16 TRBV4-1 . many CASSHRPSKKNTEAFF TGCGCCAGCAGCCATCGACCCTCCAAGAAGAACACTGAAGCTTTCTTT
TRBJ1-1 15 TRBV5-5 TRBD1 many CASSPITGAGTEAFF TGTGCCAGCAGTCCGATAACAGGGGCTGGCACTGAAGCTTTCTTT
TRBJ2-7 12 TRBV20-1 . many CSAPRSSREQYF TGCAGTGCCCCCAGAAGCTCAAGGGAGCAGTACTTC
TRBJ1-5 15 TRBV12-3/TRBV12-4 . many CASSPGDGHNQPQHF TGTGCCAGCAGTCCTGGGGACGGGCACAATCAGCCCCAGCATTTT
TRBJ2-3 13 TRBV24-1 . many CATQRYSTDTQYF TGTGCCACCCAGCGTTATAGCACAGATACGCAGTATTTT
TRBJ1-1 13 TRBV5-1 . many CASAPGIGTEAFF TGCGCCAGTGCCCCCGGGATTGGCACTGAAGCTTTCTTT
TRBJ2-5 13 TRBV7-9 . many CASSLVIAMGQYF TGTGCCAGCAGCTTAGTAATAGCGATGGGACAGTACTTC
TRBJ1-1 14 TRBV5-1 . many CASSRDISNTEAFF TGCGCCAGCAGCCGGGACATATCGAACACTGAAGCTTTCTTT
TRBJ2-1 15 TRBV5-5 TRBD2 many CASSLDGGSFNEQFF TGTGCCAGCAGCTTGGACGGGGGGTCTTTTAATGAGCAGTTCTTC
TRBJ2-5 14 TRBV28 TRBD2 many CASSFGGSGETQYF TGTGCCAGCAGTTTCGGGGGGTCGGGTGAGACCCAGTACTTC
TRBJ1-4 13 TRBV5-1 . many CASSGTVNEKLFF TGCGCCAGCAGCGGAACAGTAAATGAAAAACTGTTTTTT
TRBJ2-1 15 TRBV7-6 TRBD1 many CASSIGTGIYNEQFF TGTGCCAGCAGCATCGGGACAGGGATCTACAATGAGCAGTTCTTC
TRBJ1-1 15 TRBV3-1 TRBD1 many CASSQDRGTNTEAFF TGTGCCAGCAGCCAGGACAGGGGAACGAACACTGAAGCTTTCTTT
TRBJ1-1 13 TRBV29-1 . many CSVVYGVVGEAFF TGCAGCGTTGTATATGGAGTCGTAGGTGAAGCTTTCTTT
TRBJ2-1 14 TRBV3-1 . many CASSQALDYNEQFF TGTGCCAGCAGCCAAGCACTGGATTACAATGAGCAGTTCTTC
TRBJ1-4 14 TRBV18 . many CASKATATNEKLFF TGTGCCAGCAAAGCGACAGCAACTAATGAAAAACTGTTTTTT
TRBJ2-5 11 TRBV20-1 . many CSARAWETQYF TGCAGTGCTAGGGCTTGGGAGACCCAGTACTTC
TRBJ2-2 16 TRBV5-5 TRBD1 many CASSPSGTGNTGELFF TGTGCCAGCAGCCCGTCCGGGACAGGGAACACCGGGGAGCTGTTTTTT
TRBJ1-3 14 TRBV10-3 TRBD1 many CAISATGTGNTIYF TGTGCCATCAGTGCGACAGGGACAGGAAACACCATATATTTT
TRBJ2-3 20 TRBV5-1 TRBD2 many CASSLGTTLAGLAGVDTQYF TGCGCCAGCAGCTTGGGGACCACGTTAGCGGGACTAGCTGGGGTCGATACGCAGTATTTT